The 9 T cell receptor beta chains reported below all come from one sample, sequenced in a study of OX40 agonist ivuxolimab in advanced cancers. Assay: immunoSEQ multiplex PCR; the TCRdb copy retains only in-frame clones and omits some. The sample shows about 72,000 clones, roughly 87% of them seen only once. Sample: CD4+ or CD8+ T cells sorted from blood, taken in a trial of the OX40 agonist ivuxolimab. Receptors originate from an adult with an advanced solid tumor such as melanoma, head and neck, liver or kidney cancer.

This chain connects TRBV16 to TRBJ1-5; D not certain. Germline V gene lookup returns CDR1 KGHSY and CDR2 FQNENV. Trimming left V 4 bases short and J 1 base short, with 11 bases between. The length of the CDR3 is 15 residues. The CDR3 protein is CASSLRAGSNQPQHF. As DNA, the CDR3 is TGTGCCAGCAGCCTTCGGGCCGGAAGCAATCAGCCCCAGCATTTT.

The V and J genes are TRBV12-5 and TRBJ1-5; no clear D gene. In germline, CDR1 is LGHNT, CDR2 FRNRAP. Trimming removed 3 bases from V and 4 bases from J, with 10 bases in between. The CDR3 length is 14 residues. CDR3 DNA sequence: TGTGCTAGTGGTTTCTCGAGTCCTAATCAGCCCCAGCATTTT. Its translation: CASGFSSPNQPQHF.

The chain joins TRBV4-2 to TRBJ1-6, with 9 bases aligning to TRBD1. CDR1 is LGHNA and CDR2 is YNFKEQ in the germline V gene. With V trimmed by 0 bases and J by 7 bases, 16 bases remained unmatched. The CDR3 runs to 20 residues. The DNA for the CDR3 is TGTGCCAGCAGCCAAGATTTTTCCTTGGTATCGGGACAGGGAAATTCACCCCTCCACTTT. Translation gives CASSQDFSLVSGQGNSPLHF.

A single count supports this clone. The rearrangement joins TRBV7-5 to TRBJ1-3. TRBV7-5 is a documented pseudogene. The CDR3 totals 15 residues. Here the CDR3 DNA reads TGTGTCAGAAGCTTAGGGCGTAACTCTGGAAACACCATATATTTT. Residues: CVRSLGRNSGNTIYF.

The chain carries TRBV2 and TRBJ2-7; D is ambiguous. This CDR3 is 17 amino acids long. The germline V gene has CDR1 SNHLY and CDR2 FYNNEI. The V and J ends lost 2 bases and 4 bases respectively, with 21 bases between them. The CDR3 nucleotides are TGTGCCAGCAGTGAAAACAGATTTTCCCCTTTAGAGTACGAGCAGTACTTC. Amino acid sequence: CASSENRFSPLEYEQYF.

The chain recombines TRBV5-4 with TRBJ2-7; TRBD1 matches 11 bases. The V gene end was trimmed by 0 bases and the J gene end by 1 base; junction bases not matched to a gene: 3. The germline V gene has CDR1 SGHNT and CDR2 YYREEE (reference sequence). The CDR3 sequence is 16 residues long. Here the CDR3 reads CASSLVGQGASYEQYF. CDR3 DNA sequence: TGTGCCAGCAGCTTGGTTGGACAGGGGGCGTCCTACGAGCAGTACTTC.

This CDR3 is CASSDPLGHRAHTKGPINEKLFF. CDR3 in DNA: TGTGCCAGCAGTGACCCCCTGGGGCACCGGGCGCATACCAAGGGTCCGATTAATGAAAAACTGTTTTTT. The rearrangement links TRBV6-4 to TRBJ1-4, with a possible D match to TRBD1 (5 bases). The ends were cut back, 2 bases at V and 4 bases at J, with 35 bases in the middle. This CDR3 region has 23 residues. Germline CDR1 is MRHNA and CDR2 is SNTAGT.

This clone was picked up one time. The CDR3 nucleotides read TGTGCCAGCCATCGTAGCTCCTACAATGAGCAGTTCTTC. Residues: CASHRSSYNEQFF. The chain uses TRBV6-5 and TRBJ2-1; D unclear. The V end was cut by 8 bases, the J end by 0 bases, with 8 bases between. The CDR3 contains 13 residues. Germline CDR1 is MNHEY and CDR2 is SVGAGI.

The gene calls are TRBV7-8 and TRBJ2-7; the D is unclear. The V gene lost 2 bases and the J gene lost 7 bases, with 12 bases spanning the gap. This CDR3 has 13 amino acids. Germline CDR1 SGHVS, CDR2 FQNEAQ. This chain's CDR3 is CASSLYFSAEQYF. The CDR3 DNA reads as TGTGCCAGCAGCTTATATTTTAGTGCGGAGCAGTACTTC.